This TCR beta chain was documented in a study of T cells in localized non-small cell lung cancer. Study-wide findings and caveats: Turning up in adjacent lung were a median around 50 of the top 100 tumor clones. Tumor trailed uninvolved adjacent lung in T cell clonality, which peaked there. Those with higher blood T cell density had longer overall survival. A single tumor region was sequenced, leaving heterogeneity possible.

The CDR3 runs to 16 residues. Germline V gene lookup returns CDR1 LNHDA and CDR2 SQIVND (reference sequence). With 6 bases clipped from V and 7 bases from J, the junction kept 16 bases outside the gene matches. This clone was seen only a few times. Its target is not known. Generated by immunoSEQ multiplex PCR, the TCRdb table keeps only in-frame clones and is missing some. Among about 4,400 clones listed, around a fifth were seen once. The receptor was isolated from a female donor at least 60 years old with stage I lung adenocarcinoma. Sample: lung tumor tissue, taken before any cancer treatment. The V and J genes are TRBV19 and TRBJ1-2, with TRBD1 identical over 8 bases. For the CDR3, the DNA is TGTGCCAGTAGAGACGGGGGACAGGAATGGCGGGGTGGCTACACCTTC. Its protein product is CASRDGGQEWRGGYTF.